This T cell receptor (beta chain) stems from a study of T cells expressing NK-cell markers. TCRdb re-called the 5' RACE reads and catalogs CDR3 proteins one per entry, DNA excluded. In total, the table holds about 110,000 distinct CDR3 sequences. In germline, CDR1 is LNHNV, CDR2 YYDKDF (reference sequence). This CDR3 has 15 amino acids. Sequencing was done on a sample of blood T cells: a sorted CD56 or NKG2C T cell subset, CD4+ or CD8+ T cells, or bulk PBMC T cells (not recorded which). The sequence was collected from a woman between 18 and 70 years old in good health. The rearrangement links TRBV15 to TRBJ2-5; without DNA, the TCRdb call of TRBD2 cannot be checked. The CDR3 sequence: CATSPLPAAQETQYF.